Shown below are 28 T cell receptor beta chains from a single sample sequenced in a study of long-term antiretroviral therapy in people with HIV. At survey level, the immunoSEQ assay was run in its v3.0 version. Profiling relied on immunoSEQ multiplex PCR, and the TCRdb table lists in-frame clones only, not all of them. Of 30,000 or so clones listed, about 93% are singletons. Sequenced material: unsorted PBMCs, taken 6.2 years after starting antiretroviral therapy. These receptors were taken from a man aged 35 to 55 with HIV.

This clone was picked up one time. The chain couples TRBV25-1 to TRBJ2-3; tentative D call: TRBD2 (5 bases). CDR1 is MGHDK and CDR2 is SYGVNS in the germline V gene. Trimming cost V 10 bases and J 11 bases, with 25 bases left between them. The CDR3 runs to 14 residues. The CDR3 sequence is CAKLEVEEATEQYF. The CDR3 region has the DNA TGTGCCAAATTGGAGGTGGAGGAAGCCACTGAGCAGTATTTT. Drawing the rest from reference TRBV25-1 and TRBJ2-3, the complete variable domain is EADIYQTPRYLVIGTGKKITLECSQTMGHDKMYWYQQDPGMELHLIHYSYGVNSTEKGDLSSESTVSRIRTEHFPLTLESARPSHTSQYLCAKLEVEEATEQYFGPGTRLTVL.

This chain links TRBV5-1 with TRBJ2-3, with 10 bases aligning to TRBD2. The CDR3 runs to 16 residues. V was pared by 4 bases and J by 0 bases, with 5 bases of the junction left unmatched. Germline V gives CDR1 SGHRS, CDR2 YFSETQ. The chain's CDR3 is CASSLGTSVSTDTQYF. The DNA for the CDR3 is TGCGCCAGCAGCCTGGGGACTAGCGTTAGCACAGATACGCAGTATTTT.

The chain has TRBV13 and TRBJ2-2, with unresolved D. V was pared by 1 base and J by 6 bases, with 9 bases between. The germline V gene has CDR1 PRHDT and CDR2 FYEKMQ (reference sequence). The CDR3 runs to 14 residues. CDR3 in DNA: TGTGCCAGCAGCTTAGAGTCCCGTGCCGGGGAGCTGTTTTTT. Amino acid sequence: CASSLESRAGELFF.

The V and J genes are TRBV5-4 and TRBJ2-7; 10 nucleotides line up with TRBD1. The germline V gene encodes CDR1 SGHNT and CDR2 YYREEE (reference sequence). The length of the CDR3 is 13 residues. Trimming at V came to 6 bases and at J to 4 bases, leaving 4 bases not matched to a gene. The CDR3 loop is CASNRQGAYEQYF. The CDR3 DNA follows: TGTGCCAGCAATAGACAGGGGGCATACGAGCAGTACTTC.

V and J are TRBV28 and TRBJ1-2; maybe TRBD1 (6 bases). V lost 1 base and J lost 8, with 17 bases in between. CDR3 length: 15 residues. Germline V gene lookup returns CDR1 MDHEN and CDR2 SYDVKM. The CDR3 region is CASSLSSWGADGYTF. The CDR3 region has the DNA TGTGCCAGCAGTTTATCGAGTTGGGGGGCGGACGGCTACACCTTC.

This clone was recorded once. The V call is TRBV6-1, the J call TRBJ2-1; D is ambiguous. Trimming cost V 4 bases and J 9 bases, with 10 bases left between them. The CDR3 is 12 residues long. Looked up from germline, CDR1 is MNHNS and CDR2 is SASEGT. CDR3 in DNA: TGTGCCAGCAGTGTCGTGGTTGGTGAGCAGTTCTTC. Translating it yields CASSVVVGEQFF.

This chain links TRBV6-6 with TRBJ2-7; D ambiguous. Germline-derived CDR1 and CDR2 are MNHNY and SVGAGI (reference sequence). V lost 4 bases to trimming and J lost 3 bases, with 4 bases between them. This CDR3 is built from 11 residues. DNA for the CDR3: TGTGCCAGCAGTTGGGACTACGAGCAGTACTTC. It yields the protein CASSWDYEQYF.

The chain has TRBV4-3 and TRBJ2-3; tentative D call: TRBD2 (6 bases). CDR1 and CDR2 (germline): LGHNA, YSLEER. CDR3 size: 15 residues. Trimming left V 2 bases short and J 2 bases short, with 11 bases between. The CDR3 region is CASSQLGGLTDTQYF. The CDR3 bases are TGCGCCAGCAGCCAACTGGGAGGACTCACAGATACGCAGTATTTT.

The chain uses TRBV6-1 and TRBJ1-1, with TRBD1 as a possible D gene (6 bases). The CDR3 covers 14 residues. V gave up 2 bases and J gave up 4 bases, with 11 bases separating them. From germline, CDR1 is MNHNS and CDR2 SASEGT. The CDR3, as DNA: TGTGCCAGCAGTGAAAGGAGGGGGAGCACTGAAGCTTTCTTT. It translates to CASSERRGSTEAFF.

This clone has just one count. This chain uses TRBV11-2 with TRBJ2-3; 9 bases align to TRBD2. The V gene end was trimmed by 7 bases and the J gene end by 1 base; junction bases not matched to a gene: 15. CDR1 is SGHAT, CDR2 FQNNGV, per germline. There are 18 residues in the CDR3. The CDR3 DNA follows: TGTGCCAGCACCCAGGGGAGCGGGGGGCTAGGGGGCACAGATACGCAGTATTTT. Translation: CASTQGSGGLGGTDTQYF. Full variable domain (outside the CDR3, taken from reference TRBV11-2 and TRBJ2-3): EAGVAQSPRYKIIEKRQSVAFWCNPISGHATLYWYQQILGQGPKLLIQFQNNGVVDDSQLPKDRFSAERLKGVDSTLKIQPAKLEDSAVYLCASTQGSGGLGGTDTQYFGPGTRLTVL.

Here the CDR3 DNA reads TGTGCCAGCAGCGTCCGGGACGGTTCACCCCTCCACTTT. Its translation: CASSVRDGSPLHF. V usage is TRBV9 and J usage is TRBJ1-6; D is possibly TRBD1 (5 bases). This CDR3 is built from 13 residues. V lost 2 bases and J 9 bases, leaving 9 bases between the germline ends. Germline values: CDR1 SGDLS, CDR2 YYNGEE.

V is TRBV18 and J is TRBJ2-2; D not certain. CDR3 length: 14 amino acids. Germline CDR1 KGHSH, CDR2 LQKENI. Trimming removed 3 bases at V and 1 base at J, with 6 bases between. The CDR3 coding sequence is TGTGCCAGCTCACCGGTGAGGAACACCGGGGAGCTGTTTTTT. Translating gives CASSPVRNTGELFF.

This clone was recorded a few times. This chain links TRBV7-8 with TRBJ1-1; D not certain. Between the trimmed V and J ends, which lost 3 bases and 3 bases, there was a span of 14 bases. The CDR3 runs 15 residues. The germline CDR1 and CDR2 sequences are SGHVS and FQNEAQ. CDR3 bases: TGTGCCAGCAGCTTGGACCCTATAGCGGACACTGAAGCTTTCTTT. As protein: CASSLDPIADTEAFF.

The chain uses TRBV7-8 and TRBJ1-6; 7 nucleotides agree with TRBD1. The CDR3 covers 15 residues. V lost 3 bases and J lost 8; bases outside the gene matches: 7. Germline assignment: CDR1 SGHVS and CDR2 FQNEAQ. CDR3: CASSLFGQGDSPLHF. Written as DNA, the CDR3 is TGTGCCAGCAGCTTGTTCGGCCAGGGGGATTCACCCCTCCACTTT. Filled out from reference TRBV7-8 and TRBJ1-6, the complete variable domain reads GAGVSQSPRYKVAKRGQDVALRCDPISGHVSLFWYQQALGQGPEFLTYFQNEAQLDKSGLPSDRFFAERPEGSVSTLKIQRTQQEDSAVYLCASSLFGQGDSPLHFGNGTRLTVT.

The gene calls are TRBV30 and TRBJ1-6; tentatively, D is TRBD1 (5 bases). Germline lookup yields CDR1 GTSNPN and CDR2 SVGIG (reference sequence). Trimming pared 8 bases from V and 7 bases from J, leaving 15 bases between. The CDR3 loop spans 13 amino acids. As DNA, the CDR3 is TGTGCCGGGACCAATGGTGGGAATTCACCCCTCCACTTT. It specifies CAGTNGGNSPLHF.

V usage is TRBV7-3 and J usage is TRBJ2-2; maybe TRBD2 (6 bases). V was cut by 5 bases and J by 6 bases, with 10 bases left in between. The CDR3 consists of 13 residues. The germline V gene encodes CDR1 SGHTA and CDR2 FQGTGA. The CDR3, as DNA: TGTGCCAGCAGCCCCTTAGCGGCCGGGGAGCTGTTTTTT. Translating it yields CASSPLAAGELFF.

This sequence joins TRBV2 and TRBJ2-5, with 8 bases identical to TRBD1. The V segment lost 8 bases and the J segment 5 bases; nucleotides outside the gene matches: 13. Germline V gene lookup returns CDR1 SNHLY and CDR2 FYNNEI. The CDR3 has 15 amino acids. CDR3 DNA: TGTGCCAGCGTCCCCAGGGGGCTGGGCGGTGAGACCCAGTACTTC. Translation gives CASVPRGLGGETQYF.

This chain uses TRBV9 with TRBJ2-1; a weak D match, TRBD1 (6 bases). The CDR3 is 15 residues long. Germline CDR1 and CDR2: SGDLS and YYNGEE. The V end lost 4 bases, the J end lost 0 bases, and 11 bases lay between the germline ends. CDR3 region: CASSRGQTSYNEQFF. CDR3 DNA sequence: TGTGCCAGCAGCAGAGGACAGACCTCCTACAATGAGCAGTTCTTC.

This clone appeared a single time. This chain uses TRBV5-6 with TRBJ1-3, with unresolved D. Germline-derived CDR1 and CDR2 are SGHDT and YYEEEE. The V and J ends lost 7 bases and 1 base respectively, with 12 bases between them. This CDR3 is built from 14 residues. This chain's CDR3 is CASVNPGSGNTIYF. In DNA, the CDR3 is TGTGCCAGCGTGAACCCAGGTTCTGGAAACACCATATATTTT.

V and J are TRBV11-1 and TRBJ2-1; TRBD1 matches at 7 bases. The CDR3 consists of 15 residues. In germline, CDR1 is SGHAT, CDR2 FQDESV (reference sequence). The V and J ends lost 6 bases and 4 bases, in that order; junction bases with no gene match: 9. CDR3 amino acids: CASSRQDRSYNEQFF. CDR3 in DNA: TGTGCCAGCAGTCGGCAGGACAGGAGTTACAATGAGCAGTTCTTC. The full variable domain, rest sourced from reference TRBV11-1 and TRBJ2-1, is EAEVAQSPRYKITEKSQAVAFWCDPISGHATLYWYRQILGQGPELLVQFQDESVVDDSQLPKDRFSAERLKGVDSTLKIQPAELGDSAMYLCASSRQDRSYNEQFFGPGTRLTVL.

This clone is a singleton in its sample. The chain combines TRBV4-3 with TRBJ2-3; D is unresolved. The germline gives CDR1 LGHNA, CDR2 YSLEER. The CDR3 consists of 16 residues. V was cut by 1 base and J by 4 bases, with 15 bases left in between. The CDR3 DNA is TGCGCCAGCAGCCAAGGATACCGTAGCTTGCCAGATACGCAGTATTTT. Protein product: CASSQGYRSLPDTQYF.

This sequence joins TRBV7-3 and TRBJ1-1; D remains unclear. The V gene's germline CDR1 is SGHTA and CDR2 FQGTGA. This CDR3 has 13 residues. Trimming removed 2 bases from V and 1 base from J, with 5 bases in between. CDR3 region: CASSLQANTEAFF. The CDR3 DNA reads as TGTGCCAGCAGCTTACAGGCGAACACTGAAGCTTTCTTT.

In this sample, this clone turned up once. The chain has TRBV19 and TRBJ1-2; D not resolved. Germline V CDR1 and CDR2: LNHDA, SQIVND (reference sequence). The ends were cut back, 7 bases at V and 4 bases at J, with 13 bases in the middle. The CDR3 consists of 13 residues. For the CDR3, the DNA is TGTGCCAGTATCCGAGACCGGTTCTATGGCTACACCTTC. It codes for CASIRDRFYGYTF.

The V and J genes are TRBV7-2 and TRBJ1-3; D unresolved. In germline, CDR1 is SGHTA, CDR2 FQGNSA. Trimming removed 4 bases from V and 0 bases from J, with 10 bases in between. This CDR3 has 15 residues. This CDR3 reads CASSSQLASGNTIYF. In nucleotides, the CDR3 is TGTGCCAGCAGCTCCCAGTTAGCCTCTGGAAACACCATATATTTT.

This chain uses TRBV7-2 with TRBJ2-7; D unresolved. Trimming took 1 base from V and 1 from J, leaving 14 bases between them. The CDR3 length is 16 residues. From germline, CDR1 is SGHTA and CDR2 FQGNSA. The DNA of the CDR3 is TGTGCCAGCAGCTTAGATGGGTTGGAGAGGTCCTACGAGCAGTACTTC. Protein sequence: CASSLDGLERSYEQYF.

This sequence joins TRBV9 and TRBJ2-7; no firm D call. Per the germline V gene, CDR1 is SGDLS and CDR2 is YYNGEE. The CDR3 is 14 amino acids. V was trimmed by 0 bases and J by 3 bases, leaving 10 bases between them. As DNA, the CDR3 is TGTGCCAGCAGCGTAGGGGCAGTTCGCTACGAGCAGTACTTC. It translates to CASSVGAVRYEQYF.

This chain uses TRBV11-2 with TRBJ2-5, with TRBD2 matching over 12 bases. CDR3 length: 15 residues. V lost 5 bases and J lost 6; bases outside the gene matches: 7. Germline-derived CDR1 and CDR2 are SGHAT and FQNNGV. The DNA for the CDR3 is TGTGCCAGCAGCCTACAGACTAGCGGGGGCCAGACCCAGTACTTC. Its protein product is CASSLQTSGGQTQYF.

This chain connects TRBV5-6 to TRBJ2-1; 11 bases agree with TRBD2. The CDR3 is 16 amino acids. V was clipped by 3 bases and J by 7 bases; unmatched bases: 9. Per germline, CDR1 SGHDT and CDR2 YYEEEE. DNA of the CDR3: TGTGCCAGCAGCTGGACCGGGACTAGCGGAAAAAATGAGCAGTTCTTC. The encoded protein is CASSWTGTSGKNEQFF.